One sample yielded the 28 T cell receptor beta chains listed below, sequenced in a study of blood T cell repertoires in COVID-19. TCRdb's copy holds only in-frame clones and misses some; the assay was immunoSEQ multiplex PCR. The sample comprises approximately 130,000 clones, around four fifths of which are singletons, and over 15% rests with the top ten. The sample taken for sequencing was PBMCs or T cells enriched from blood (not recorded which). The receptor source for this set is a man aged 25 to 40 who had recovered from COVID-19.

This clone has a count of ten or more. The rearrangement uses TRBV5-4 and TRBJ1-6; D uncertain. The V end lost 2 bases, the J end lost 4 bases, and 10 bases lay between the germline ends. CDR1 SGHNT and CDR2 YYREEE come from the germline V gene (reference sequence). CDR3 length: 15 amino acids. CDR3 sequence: CASSLSVYYNSPLHF. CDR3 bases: TGTGCCAGCAGCTTATCCGTGTATTATAATTCACCCCTCCACTTT.

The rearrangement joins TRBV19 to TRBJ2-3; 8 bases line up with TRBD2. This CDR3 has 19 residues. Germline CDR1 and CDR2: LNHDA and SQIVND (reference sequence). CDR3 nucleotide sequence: TGTGATCACCCCTTATCTCTAGCGGGTCGTATGCCCCGCACAGATACGCAGTATTTT. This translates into CDHPLSLAGRMPRTDTQYF.

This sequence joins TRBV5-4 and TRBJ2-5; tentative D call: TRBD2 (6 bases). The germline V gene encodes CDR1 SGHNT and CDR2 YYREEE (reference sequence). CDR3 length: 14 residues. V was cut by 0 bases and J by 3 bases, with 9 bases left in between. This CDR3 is CASSLVWGEETQYF. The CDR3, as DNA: TGTGCCAGCAGCTTGGTTTGGGGGGAAGAGACCCAGTACTTC.

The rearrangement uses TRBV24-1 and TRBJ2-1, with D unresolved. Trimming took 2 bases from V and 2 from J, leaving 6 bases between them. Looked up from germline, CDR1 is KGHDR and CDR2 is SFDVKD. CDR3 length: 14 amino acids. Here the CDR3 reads CATSDSSTYNEQFF. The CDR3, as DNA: TGTGCCACCAGTGATTCCTCTACCTACAATGAGCAGTTCTTC.

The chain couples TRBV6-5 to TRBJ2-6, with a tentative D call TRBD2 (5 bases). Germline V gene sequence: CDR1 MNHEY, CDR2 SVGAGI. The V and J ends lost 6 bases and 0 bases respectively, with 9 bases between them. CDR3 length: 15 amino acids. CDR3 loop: CASRRRNSGANVLTF. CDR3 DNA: TGTGCCAGCAGGCGGAGGAACTCTGGGGCCAACGTCCTGACTTTC.

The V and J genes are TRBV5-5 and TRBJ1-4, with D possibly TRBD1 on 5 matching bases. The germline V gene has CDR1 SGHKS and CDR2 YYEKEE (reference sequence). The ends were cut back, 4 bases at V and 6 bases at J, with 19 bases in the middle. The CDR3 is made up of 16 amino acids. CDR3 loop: CASSPLGGGTDEKLFF. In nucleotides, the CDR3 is TGTGCCAGCAGCCCCCTCGGGGGGGGAACGGATGAAAAACTGTTTTTT.

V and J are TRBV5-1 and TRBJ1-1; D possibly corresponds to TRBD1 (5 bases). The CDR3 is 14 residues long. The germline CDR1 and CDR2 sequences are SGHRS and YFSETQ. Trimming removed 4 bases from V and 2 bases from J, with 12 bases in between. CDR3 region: CASSPQGSNTEAFF. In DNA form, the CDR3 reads TGCGCCAGCAGCCCCCAGGGATCTAACACTGAAGCTTTCTTT.

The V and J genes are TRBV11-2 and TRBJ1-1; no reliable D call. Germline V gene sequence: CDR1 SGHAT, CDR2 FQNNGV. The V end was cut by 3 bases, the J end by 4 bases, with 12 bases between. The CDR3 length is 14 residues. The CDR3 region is CASSFGVASTEAFF. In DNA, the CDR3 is TGTGCCAGCAGCTTCGGAGTGGCCAGCACTGAAGCTTTCTTT.

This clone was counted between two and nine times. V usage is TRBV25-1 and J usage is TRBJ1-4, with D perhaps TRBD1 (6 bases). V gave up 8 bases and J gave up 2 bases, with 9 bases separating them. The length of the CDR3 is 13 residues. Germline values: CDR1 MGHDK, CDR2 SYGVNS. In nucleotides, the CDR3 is TGTGCCAGCTCGAGGGGGACTAATGAAAAACTGTTTTTT. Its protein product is CASSRGTNEKLFF.

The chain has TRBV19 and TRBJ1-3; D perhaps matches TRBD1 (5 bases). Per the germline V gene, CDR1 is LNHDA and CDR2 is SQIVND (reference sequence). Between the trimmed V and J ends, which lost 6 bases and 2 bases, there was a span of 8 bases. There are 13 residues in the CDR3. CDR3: CASRDTAGNTIYF. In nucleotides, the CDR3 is TGTGCCAGTAGGGACACAGCTGGAAACACCATATATTTT.

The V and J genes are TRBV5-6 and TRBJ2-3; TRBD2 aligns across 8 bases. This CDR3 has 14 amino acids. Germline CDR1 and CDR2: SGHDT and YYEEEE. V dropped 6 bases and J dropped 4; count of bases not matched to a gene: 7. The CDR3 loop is CASTTGGGADTQYF. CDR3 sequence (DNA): TGTGCCAGCACCACGGGAGGGGGGGCAGATACGCAGTATTTT.

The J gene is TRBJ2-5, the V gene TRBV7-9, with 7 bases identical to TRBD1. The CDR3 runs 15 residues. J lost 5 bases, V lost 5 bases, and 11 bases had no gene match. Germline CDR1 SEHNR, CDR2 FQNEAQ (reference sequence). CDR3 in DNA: TGTGCCAGCAGCCAGGGGGATCTGGGGGCCGAGACCCAGTACTTC. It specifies CASSQGDLGAETQYF.

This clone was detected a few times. This CDR3 is CASSQDLAGYNQPQHF. CDR3 sequence (DNA): TGCGCCAGCAGCCAAGATTTGGCAGGGTACAATCAGCCCCAGCATTTT. The chain recombines TRBV4-1 with TRBJ1-5; D possibly corresponds to TRBD1 (5 bases). V gave up 0 bases and J gave up 3 bases, with 12 bases separating them. This CDR3 is built from 16 residues. The germline V gene encodes CDR1 MGHRA and CDR2 YSYEKL.

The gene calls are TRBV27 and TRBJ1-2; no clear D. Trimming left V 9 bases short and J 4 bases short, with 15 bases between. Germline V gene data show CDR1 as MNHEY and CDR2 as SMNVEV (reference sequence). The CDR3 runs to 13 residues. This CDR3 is CASALSLAYGYTF. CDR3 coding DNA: TGTGCCAGTGCACTATCTCTGGCCTATGGCTACACCTTC.

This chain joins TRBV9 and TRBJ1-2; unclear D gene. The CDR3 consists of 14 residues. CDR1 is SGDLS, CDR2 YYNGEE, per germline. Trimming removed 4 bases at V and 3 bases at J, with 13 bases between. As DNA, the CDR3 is TGTGCCAGCAGCCCCCATCCATCGGACTATGGCTACACCTTC. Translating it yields CASSPHPSDYGYTF.

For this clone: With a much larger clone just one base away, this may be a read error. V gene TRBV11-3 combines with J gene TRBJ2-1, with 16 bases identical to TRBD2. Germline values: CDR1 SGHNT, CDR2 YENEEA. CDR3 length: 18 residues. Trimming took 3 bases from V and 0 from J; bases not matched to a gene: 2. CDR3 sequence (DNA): TGTGCCAGCAGCTTGGGACTAGCGGGAGGGAGCTCCTACAATGAGCAGTTCTTC. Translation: CASSLGLAGGSSYNEQFF. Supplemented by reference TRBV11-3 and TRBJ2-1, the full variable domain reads EAGVVQSPRYKIIEKKQPVAFWCNPISGHNTLYWYLQNLGQGPELLIRYENEEAVDDSQLPKDRFSAERLKGVDSTLKIQPAELGDSAVYLCASSLGLAGGSSYNEQFFGPGTRLTVL.

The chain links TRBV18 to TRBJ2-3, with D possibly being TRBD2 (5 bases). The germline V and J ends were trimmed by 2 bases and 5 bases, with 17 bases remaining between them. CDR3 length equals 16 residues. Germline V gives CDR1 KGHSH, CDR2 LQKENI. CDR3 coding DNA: TGTGCCAGCTCACCATCGGCGCCCGGAGGCATAGATACGCAGTATTTT. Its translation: CASSPSAPGGIDTQYF. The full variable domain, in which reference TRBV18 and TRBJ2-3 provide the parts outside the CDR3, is NAGVMQNPRHLVRRRGQEARLRCSPMKGHSHVYWYRQLPEEGLKFMVYLQKENIIDESGMPKERFSAEFPKEGPSILRIQQVVRGDSAAYFCASSPSAPGGIDTQYFGPGTRLTVL.

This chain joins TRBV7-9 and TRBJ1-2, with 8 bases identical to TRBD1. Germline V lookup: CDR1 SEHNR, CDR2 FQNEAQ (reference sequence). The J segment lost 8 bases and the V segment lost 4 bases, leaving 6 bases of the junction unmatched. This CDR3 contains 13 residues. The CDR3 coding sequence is TGTGCCAGCAGCTCCGGACAGGGTAGAGGCTACACCTTC. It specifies CASSSGQGRGYTF.

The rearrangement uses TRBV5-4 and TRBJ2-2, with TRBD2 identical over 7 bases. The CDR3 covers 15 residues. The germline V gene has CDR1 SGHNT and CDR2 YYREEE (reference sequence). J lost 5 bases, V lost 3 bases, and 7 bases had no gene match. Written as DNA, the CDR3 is TGTGCCAGCAGCTCGGGAGGAACCAGGACCGGGGAGCTGTTTTTT. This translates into CASSSGGTRTGELFF. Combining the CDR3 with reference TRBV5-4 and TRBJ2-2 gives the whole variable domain ETGVTQSPTHLIKTRGQQVTLRCSSQSGHNTVSWYQQALGQGPQFIFQYYREEENGRGNFPPRFSGLQFPNYSSELNVNALELDDSALYLCASSSGGTRTGELFFGEGSRLTVL.

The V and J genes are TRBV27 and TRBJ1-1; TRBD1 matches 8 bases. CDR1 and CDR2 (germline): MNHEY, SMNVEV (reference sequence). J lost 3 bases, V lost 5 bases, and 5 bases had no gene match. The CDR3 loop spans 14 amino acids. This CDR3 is CASSPGQGYTEAFF. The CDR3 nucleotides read TGTGCCAGCAGTCCTGGACAGGGCTACACTGAAGCTTTCTTT.

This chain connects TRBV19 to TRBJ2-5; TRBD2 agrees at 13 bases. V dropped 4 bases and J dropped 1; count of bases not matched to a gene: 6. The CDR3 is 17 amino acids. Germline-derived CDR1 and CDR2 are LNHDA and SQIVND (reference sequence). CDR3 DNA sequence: TGTGCCAGTAGTAAAGGACTAGCGGGGGATATCCAAGAGACCCAGTACTTC. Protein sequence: CASSKGLAGDIQETQYF.

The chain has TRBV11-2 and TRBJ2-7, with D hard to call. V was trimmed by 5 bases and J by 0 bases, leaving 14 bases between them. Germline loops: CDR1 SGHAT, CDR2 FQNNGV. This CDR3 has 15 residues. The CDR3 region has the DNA TGTGCCAGCAGCGTTGGAAGACTGTTCTCCTACGAGCAGTACTTC. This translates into CASSVGRLFSYEQYF.

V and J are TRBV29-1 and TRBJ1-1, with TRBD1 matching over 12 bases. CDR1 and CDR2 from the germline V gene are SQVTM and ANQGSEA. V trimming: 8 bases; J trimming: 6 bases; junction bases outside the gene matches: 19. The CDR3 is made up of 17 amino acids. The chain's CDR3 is CSSRAPGQGANKAEAFF. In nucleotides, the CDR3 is TGCAGCTCCAGGGCACCGGGACAGGGGGCGAATAAGGCTGAAGCTTTCTTT.

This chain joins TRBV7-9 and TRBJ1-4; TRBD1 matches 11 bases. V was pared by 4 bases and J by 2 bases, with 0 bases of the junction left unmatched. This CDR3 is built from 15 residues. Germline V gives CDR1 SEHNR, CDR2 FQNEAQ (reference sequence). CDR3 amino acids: CASSWTGGTNEKLFF. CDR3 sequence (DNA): TGTGCCAGCAGCTGGACAGGGGGCACTAATGAAAAACTGTTTTTT. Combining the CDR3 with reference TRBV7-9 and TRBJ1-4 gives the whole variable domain DTGVSQNPRHKITKRGQNVTFRCDPISEHNRLYWYRQTLGQGPEFLTYFQNEAQLEKSRLLSDRFSAERPKGSFSTLEIQRTEQGDSAMYLCASSWTGGTNEKLFFGSGTQLSVL.

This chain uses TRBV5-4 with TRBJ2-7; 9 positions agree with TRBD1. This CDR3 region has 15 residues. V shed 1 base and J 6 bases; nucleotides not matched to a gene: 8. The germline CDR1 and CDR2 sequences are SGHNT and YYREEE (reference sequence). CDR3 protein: CASSLLGTGLAEQYF. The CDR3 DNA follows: TGTGCCAGCAGCTTGCTAGGGACAGGGCTTGCCGAGCAGTACTTC.

CDR3 sequence (DNA): TGTGCCAGCAGAATAGCGGGCAGCTCCTACGAGCAGTACTTC. Translated, it gives CASRIAGSSYEQYF. This sequence joins TRBV27 and TRBJ2-7; TRBD2 matches 7 bases. This CDR3 is built from 14 residues. The germline V gene encodes CDR1 MNHEY and CDR2 SMNVEV (reference sequence). V lost 6 bases and J lost 0; bases outside the gene matches: 5.

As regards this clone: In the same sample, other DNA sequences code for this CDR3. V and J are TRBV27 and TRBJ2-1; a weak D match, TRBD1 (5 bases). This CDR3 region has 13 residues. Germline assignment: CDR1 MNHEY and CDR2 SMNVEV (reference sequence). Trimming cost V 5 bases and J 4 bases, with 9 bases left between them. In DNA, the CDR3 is TGTGCCAGCAGTCCGACAGTTTACAATGAGCAGTTCTTC. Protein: CASSPTVYNEQFF.

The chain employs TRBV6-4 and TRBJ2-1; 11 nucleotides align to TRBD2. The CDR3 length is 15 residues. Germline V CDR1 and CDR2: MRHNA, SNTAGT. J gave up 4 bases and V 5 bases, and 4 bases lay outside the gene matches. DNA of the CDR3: TGTGCCAGCAGTTATCTAGCGGGAGGATACAATGAGCAGTTCTTC. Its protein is CASSYLAGGYNEQFF.